Listed here are 8 T cell receptor delta chains from one sample, sequenced in a study of gamma-delta T cells after stem cell transplantation. TCRdb redid the clone calls on the RT-PCR reads with CATT. The data show hundreds of delta-chain clones, with approximately 6.3% seen just once and about 54% held by the top ten. Sequenced sample: gamma-delta T cells. The source is a human donor. It is not recorded whose cells these are; they may come from a transplant donor.

This clone was detected a few times. The protein that TCRdb holds for this DNA derives from a much larger clone and differs from the translated DNA at residue 12, which likely indicates a read error; the protein shown here is translated from the DNA. The genes are TRDV1 and TRDJ1; tentatively, D is TRDD2 (8 bases). This CDR3 spans 17 amino acids. The V gene's germline CDR1 is TSWWSYY and CDR2 QGS. The ends were cut back, 9 bases at V and 10 bases at J, with 33 bases in the middle. The CDR3 DNA is TGTGCTCTCTGTGACCTTACTTCCTACTTGGGGGAAAGGGGACTCATCTTT. Its protein is CALCDLTSYLGERGLIF.

About this clone itself: This likely reflects a read error, since a far larger clone is one base away. Other DNA sequences in this sample translate to the same CDR3. The chain recombines TRDV1 with TRDJ1; TRDD3 aligns across 9 bases. The CDR3 is 15 residues long. From germline, CDR1 is TSWWSYY and CDR2 QGS. V gave up 3 bases and J gave up 10 bases; unmatched junction bases: 12. The CDR3 region is CALGELRGYAWRLIF. Here the CDR3 DNA reads TGTGCTCTTGGGGAGCTCCGGGGATACGCATGGAGACTCATCTTT.

In its sample, this clone ranks as medium-sized. A far more abundant clone sits one base away, making this likely a read error. V usage is TRDV3 and J usage is TRDJ1; D gene ambiguous. Trimming left V 5 bases short and J 2 bases short, with 27 bases between. Germline loops: CDR1 TVYSNPD, CDR2 GDNSRS (reference sequence). The CDR3 covers 17 residues. The CDR3 reads CALFSSRVRRGTDKLIF. CDR3 DNA: TGTGCCCTTTTCTCGTCGCGGGTGAGACGAGGAACCGATAAACTCATCTTT.

A note on this clone: A much more abundant neighbour one base away suggests this may be a read error. The same CDR3 can be traced to other DNA sequences in this sample. The chain uses TRDV1 and TRDJ1; 10 nucleotides align to TRDD3. The CDR3 spans 27 residues. The J segment lost 2 bases and the V segment lost 6 bases, leaving 42 bases of the junction unmatched. Germline V lookup: CDR1 TSWWSYY, CDR2 QGS. CDR3 nucleotides: TGTGCTCTTGGTCCCACTTACGCGTTCCTACGGCCTAATTGGGGGATACTCCCAACGCAATATACCGATAAACTCATCTTT. Translated, it gives CALGPTYAFLRPNWGILPTQYTDKLIF.

This clone has just a few counts. A read error is the likely source, as a far larger clone sits one nucleotide away. The rearrangement uses TRDV1 and TRDJ1; tentative D call: TRDD3 (9 bases). This CDR3 has 23 residues. Germline V gene lookup returns CDR1 TSWWSYY and CDR2 QGS. This CDR3 reads CALWELPSYIKSLLGDHTDKLIF. CDR3 coding DNA: TGTGCTCTTTGGGAACTTCCTTCCTATATCAAATCCCTACTGGGGGACCACACCGATAAACTCATCTTT.

This clone appeared a few times. It differs at one base from a far larger clone, so likely a read error. The same CDR3 also results from other DNA sequences found in this sample. This rearrangement joins TRDV2 to TRDJ1, with 9 nucleotides matching TRDD2. CDR1 and CDR2 (germline): GEAIGNYY, EKD. The CDR3 has 19 residues. This CDR3 is CACDTHLPTIRGDYDKLIF. The CDR3 DNA is TGTGCCTGCGACACCCACCTTCCTACAATCCGTGGGGACTACGATAAACTCATCTTT.

A remark on this clone: TCRdb attributes to this sequence the protein of a much larger clone, which differs from the DNA translation at residue 17; a read error is likely, and the protein displayed is translated from the DNA. The chain links TRDV2 to TRDJ1, with 12 bases aligning to TRDD3. CDR3 length equals 18 residues. CDR1 is GEAIGNYY and CDR2 is EKD in the germline V gene. The CDR3 nucleotides are TGTGCCTGCAGCAACCAGCATTCCCAACTGGGGGATACCGATAAACTCACCTTT. Translating it yields CACSNQHSQLGDTDKLTF.

This clone was recorded a few times. With only one base between it and a far larger clone, this is likely a read error. This same CDR3 is encoded by further DNA sequences in the sample. The chain links TRDV2 to TRDJ1, with 9 bases lining up with TRDD3. The CDR3 covers 15 residues. Germline CDR1 and CDR2: GEAIGNYY and EKD. V lost 3 bases, J lost 7 bases, and 11 bases stayed unmatched. The CDR3 reads CACDALLGDSGKLIF. CDR3 sequence (DNA): TGTGCCTGTGACGCGTTATTGGGGGATAGTGGTAAACTCATCTTT.